This TCR beta chain is drawn from a study of human T cells and chemical hapten exposure. Study-level background: Patients got weekly scalp diphenylcyclopropenone doses over the approximately 24-week study.

A word on this clonotype: Its target is unknown.

The CDR3 consists of 14 residues. The V gene lost 0 bases and the J gene lost 3 bases, with 10 bases spanning the gap. Germline lookup yields CDR1 SQVTM and CDR2 ANQGSEA. Treatment denoted: therapeutic diphenylcyclopropenone sensitization with weekly scalp DPC. Findings of the study overall: Expanded TCRs produced significantly more large CDR3 similarity clusters than controls did. Each of the donors had alopecia, so their immune responses may not resemble those of healthy people.

As the library was built, unique molecular identifiers were attached to individual cDNA molecules. The authors' processing: Per-sample TCR counts ranged from about 20,000 to 690,600, median roughly 98,000. TCRdb independently ran MiXCR on the reads; one entry per CDR3 protein. It is TCRdb's table, rather than the study itself, that gives the V and J calls and clone size. This sample has fewer than 5,000 distinct CDR3 sequences, with roughly half found just once. This chain uses TRBV29-1 with TRBJ2-3; no clear D. This sample comprised whole blood, obtained before DPC sensitization or 2, 6, or about 24 weeks after (not recorded which). The TCR comes from an adult with alopecia areata. Some clones in this sample may be carry-over from other donors' samples. This table probably holds off-target reads from a library built for another chain. The CDR3 reads CSVEEVSFTDTQYF. The CDR3 nucleotides are TGCAGCGTTGAAGAGGTTAGCTTTACAGATACGCAGTATTTT.